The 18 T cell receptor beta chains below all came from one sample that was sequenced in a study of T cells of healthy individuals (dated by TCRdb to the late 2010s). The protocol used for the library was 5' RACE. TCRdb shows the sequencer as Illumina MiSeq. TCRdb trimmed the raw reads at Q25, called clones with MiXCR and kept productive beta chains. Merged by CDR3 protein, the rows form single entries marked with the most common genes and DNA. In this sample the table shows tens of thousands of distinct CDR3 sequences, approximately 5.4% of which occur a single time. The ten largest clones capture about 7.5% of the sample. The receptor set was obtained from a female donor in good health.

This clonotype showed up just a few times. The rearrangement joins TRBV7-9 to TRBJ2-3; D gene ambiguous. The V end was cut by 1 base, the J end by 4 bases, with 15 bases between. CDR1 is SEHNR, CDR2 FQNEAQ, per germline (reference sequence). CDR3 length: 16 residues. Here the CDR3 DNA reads TGTGCCAGCAGCTTAGGTAGAAGAATAGCAGCAGATACGCAGTATTTT. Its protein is CASSLGRRIAADTQYF.

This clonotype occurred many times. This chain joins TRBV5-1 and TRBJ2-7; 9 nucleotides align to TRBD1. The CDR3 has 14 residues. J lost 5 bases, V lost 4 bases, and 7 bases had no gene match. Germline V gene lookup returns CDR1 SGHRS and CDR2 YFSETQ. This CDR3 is CASSGTGFANEQYF. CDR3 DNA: TGCGCCAGCAGCGGGACAGGGTTTGCGAACGAGCAGTACTTC.

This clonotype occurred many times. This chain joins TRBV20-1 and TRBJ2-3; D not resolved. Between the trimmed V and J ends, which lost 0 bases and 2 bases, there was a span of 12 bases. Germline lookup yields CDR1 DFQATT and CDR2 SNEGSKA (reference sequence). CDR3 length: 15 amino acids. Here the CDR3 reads CSARDLVGNTDTQYF. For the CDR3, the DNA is TGCAGTGCTAGAGATCTGGTAGGGAACACAGATACGCAGTATTTT.

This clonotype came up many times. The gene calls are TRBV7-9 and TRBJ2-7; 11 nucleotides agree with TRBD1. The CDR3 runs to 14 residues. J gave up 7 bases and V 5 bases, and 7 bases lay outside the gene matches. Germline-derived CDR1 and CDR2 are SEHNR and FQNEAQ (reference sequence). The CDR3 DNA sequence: TGTGCCAGCAGCCCCGGACAGGGGGCTTGGGAGCAGTACTTC. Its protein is CASSPGQGAWEQYF. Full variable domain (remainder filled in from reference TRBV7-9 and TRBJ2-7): DTGVSQNPRHKITKRGQNVTFRCDPISEHNRLYWYRQTLGQGPEFLTYFQNEAQLEKSRLLSDRFSAERPKGSFSTLEIQRTEQGDSAMYLCASSPGQGAWEQYFGPGTRLTVT.

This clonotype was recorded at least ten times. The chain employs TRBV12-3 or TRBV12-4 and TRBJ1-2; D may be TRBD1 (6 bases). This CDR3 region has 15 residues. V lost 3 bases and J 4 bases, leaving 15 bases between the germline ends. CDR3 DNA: TGTGCCAGCAGTTTTATCGGGGGCGGAAGCTATGGCTACACCTTC. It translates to CASSFIGGGSYGYTF.

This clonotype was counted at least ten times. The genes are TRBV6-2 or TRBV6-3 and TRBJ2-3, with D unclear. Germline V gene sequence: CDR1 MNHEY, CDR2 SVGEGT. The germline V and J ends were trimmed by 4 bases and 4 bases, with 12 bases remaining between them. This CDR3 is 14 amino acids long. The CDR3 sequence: CASSWAPSPDTQYF. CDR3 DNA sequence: TGTGCCAGCAGTTGGGCCCCAAGCCCAGATACGCAGTATTTT.

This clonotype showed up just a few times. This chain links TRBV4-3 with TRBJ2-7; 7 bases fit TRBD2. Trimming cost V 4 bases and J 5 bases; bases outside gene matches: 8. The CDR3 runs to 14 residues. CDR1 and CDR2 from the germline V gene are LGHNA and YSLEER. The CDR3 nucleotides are TGCGCCAGCAGCCTGCTAGCGGATGGGAACGAGCAGTACTTC. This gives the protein CASSLLADGNEQYF.

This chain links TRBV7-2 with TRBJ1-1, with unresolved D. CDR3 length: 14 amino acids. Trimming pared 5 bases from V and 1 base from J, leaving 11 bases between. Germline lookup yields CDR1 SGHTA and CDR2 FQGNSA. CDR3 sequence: CASSANTRNTEAFF. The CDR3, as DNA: TGTGCCAGCAGCGCTAATACACGGAACACTGAAGCTTTCTTT.

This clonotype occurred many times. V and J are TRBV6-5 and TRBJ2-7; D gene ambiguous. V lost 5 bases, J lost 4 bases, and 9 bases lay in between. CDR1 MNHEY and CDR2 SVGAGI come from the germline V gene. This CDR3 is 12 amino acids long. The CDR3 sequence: CASSTTWYEQYF. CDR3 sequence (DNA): TGTGCCAGCAGTACGACCTGGTACGAGCAGTACTTC.

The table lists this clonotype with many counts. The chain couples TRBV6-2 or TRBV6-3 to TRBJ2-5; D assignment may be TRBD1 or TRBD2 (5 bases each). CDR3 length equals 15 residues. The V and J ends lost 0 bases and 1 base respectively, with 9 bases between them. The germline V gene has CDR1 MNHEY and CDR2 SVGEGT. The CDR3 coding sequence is TGTGCCAGCAGTTACTCGGGGGTAGTCCAAGAGACCCAGTACTTC. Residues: CASSYSGVVQETQYF.

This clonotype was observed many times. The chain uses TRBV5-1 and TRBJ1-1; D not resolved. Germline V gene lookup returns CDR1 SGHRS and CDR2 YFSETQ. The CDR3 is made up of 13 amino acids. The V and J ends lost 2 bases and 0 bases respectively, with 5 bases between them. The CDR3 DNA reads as TGCGCCAGCAGCTTTCAGATGAACACTGAAGCTTTCTTT. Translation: CASSFQMNTEAFF.

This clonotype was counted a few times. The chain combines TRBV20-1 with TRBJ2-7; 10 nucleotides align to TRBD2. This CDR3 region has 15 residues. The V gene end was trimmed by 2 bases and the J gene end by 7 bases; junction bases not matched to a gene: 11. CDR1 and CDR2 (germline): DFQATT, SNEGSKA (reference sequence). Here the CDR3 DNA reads TGCAGTGCTAGAAGTTCTAGCGGGAGTACTCTAGAGCAGTACTTC. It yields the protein CSARSSSGSTLEQYF.

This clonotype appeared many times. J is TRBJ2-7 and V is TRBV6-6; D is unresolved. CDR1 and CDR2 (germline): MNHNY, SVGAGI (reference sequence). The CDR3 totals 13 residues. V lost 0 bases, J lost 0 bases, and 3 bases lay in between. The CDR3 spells CASSYSPSYEQYF. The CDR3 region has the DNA TGTGCCAGCAGTTACTCACCCTCCTACGAGCAGTACTTC.

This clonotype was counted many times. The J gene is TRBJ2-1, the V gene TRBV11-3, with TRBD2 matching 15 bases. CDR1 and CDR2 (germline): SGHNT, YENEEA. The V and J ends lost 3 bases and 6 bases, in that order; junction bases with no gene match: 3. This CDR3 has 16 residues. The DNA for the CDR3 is TGTGCCAGCAGCTTGGGACTAGCGGGAGGTATCAATGAGCAGTTCTTC. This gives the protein CASSLGLAGGINEQFF.

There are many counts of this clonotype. The CDR3 here is CASSSGGLNTGELFF. CDR3 DNA sequence: TGCGCCAGCAGCTCAGGGGGTCTGAACACCGGGGAGCTGTTTTTT. V gene TRBV5-1 combines with J gene TRBJ2-2; 7 positions match TRBD1. The CDR3 runs 15 residues. The V and J ends lost 3 bases and 1 base, in that order; junction bases with no gene match: 3. Germline assignment: CDR1 SGHRS and CDR2 YFSETQ.

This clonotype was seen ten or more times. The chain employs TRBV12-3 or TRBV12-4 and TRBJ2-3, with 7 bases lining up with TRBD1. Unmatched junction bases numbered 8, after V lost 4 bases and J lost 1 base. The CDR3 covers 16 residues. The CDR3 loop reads CASSSLGTVRTDTQYF. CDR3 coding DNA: TGTGCCAGCAGTTCACTTGGGACAGTCCGCACAGATACGCAGTATTTT.

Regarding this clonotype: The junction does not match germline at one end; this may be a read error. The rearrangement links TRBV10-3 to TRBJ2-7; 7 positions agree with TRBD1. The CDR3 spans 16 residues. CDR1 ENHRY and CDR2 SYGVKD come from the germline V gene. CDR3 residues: CDISESMGTALYEQYF. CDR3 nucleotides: TGTGACATCAGTGAGTCGATGGGGACAGCTCTCTACGAGCAGTACTTC.

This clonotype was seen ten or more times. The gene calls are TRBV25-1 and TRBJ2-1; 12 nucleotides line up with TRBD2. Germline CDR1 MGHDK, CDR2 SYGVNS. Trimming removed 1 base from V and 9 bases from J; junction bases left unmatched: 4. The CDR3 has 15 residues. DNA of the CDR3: TGTGCCAGCAGTGAATCTAGCGGGAGGGTAGGTGAGCAGTTCTTC. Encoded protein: CASSESSGRVGEQFF.